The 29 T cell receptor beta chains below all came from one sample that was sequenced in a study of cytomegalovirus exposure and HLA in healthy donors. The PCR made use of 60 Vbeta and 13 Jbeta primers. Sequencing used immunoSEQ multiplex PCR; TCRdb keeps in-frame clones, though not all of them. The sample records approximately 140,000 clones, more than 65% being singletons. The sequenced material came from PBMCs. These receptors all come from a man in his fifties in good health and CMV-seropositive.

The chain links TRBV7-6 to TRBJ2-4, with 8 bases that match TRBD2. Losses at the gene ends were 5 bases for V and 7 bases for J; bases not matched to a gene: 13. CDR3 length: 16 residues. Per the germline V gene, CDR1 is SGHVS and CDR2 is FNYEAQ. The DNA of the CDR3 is TGTGCCAGCAGCCCGGGTGCGGGGGGCGCGGAGAACATTCAGTACTTC. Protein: CASSPGAGGAENIQYF. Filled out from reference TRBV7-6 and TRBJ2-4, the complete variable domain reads GAGVSQSPRYKVTKRGQDVALRCDPISGHVSLYWYRQALGQGPEFLTYFNYEAQQDKSGLPNDRFSAERPEGSISTLTIQRTEQRDSAMYRCASSPGAGGAENIQYFGAGTRLSVL.

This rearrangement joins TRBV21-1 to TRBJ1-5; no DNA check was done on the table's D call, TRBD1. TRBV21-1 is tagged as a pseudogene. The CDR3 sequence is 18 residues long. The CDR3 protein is CASSNRMDRAGSNQPQHF. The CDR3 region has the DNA TGTGCCAGCAGCAATCGAATGGACAGGGCTGGTAGCAATCAGCCCCAGCATTTT.

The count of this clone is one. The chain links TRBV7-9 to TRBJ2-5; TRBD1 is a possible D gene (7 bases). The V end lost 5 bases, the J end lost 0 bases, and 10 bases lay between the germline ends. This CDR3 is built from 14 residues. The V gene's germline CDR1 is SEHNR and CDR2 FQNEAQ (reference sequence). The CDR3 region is CASSGGTDQETQYF. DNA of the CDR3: TGTGCCAGCAGCGGAGGGACAGACCAAGAGACCCAGTACTTC.

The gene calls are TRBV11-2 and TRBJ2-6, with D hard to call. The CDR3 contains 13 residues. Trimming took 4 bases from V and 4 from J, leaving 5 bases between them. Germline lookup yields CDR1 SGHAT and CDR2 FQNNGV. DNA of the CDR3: TGTGCCAGCAGCTCTCCGGGGGCCAACGTCCTGACTTTC. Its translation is CASSSPGANVLTF.

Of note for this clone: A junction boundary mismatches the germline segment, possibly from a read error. The CDR3 sequence is CASTLGTGETGELFF. The CDR3 bases are TGTGCCAGCACCTTAGGGACAGGGGAAACCGGGGAGCTGTTTTTT. The chain uses TRBV11-3 and TRBJ2-2, with 10 bases lining up with TRBD1. Germline assignment: CDR1 SGHNT and CDR2 YENEEA. The length of the CDR3 is 15 residues.

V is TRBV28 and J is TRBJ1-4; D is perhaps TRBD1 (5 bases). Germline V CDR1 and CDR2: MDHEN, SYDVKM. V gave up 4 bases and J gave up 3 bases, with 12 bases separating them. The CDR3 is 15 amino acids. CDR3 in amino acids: CASSSRRGANEKLFF. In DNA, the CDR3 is TGTGCCAGCAGTTCAAGGAGGGGTGCTAATGAAAAACTGTTTTTT.

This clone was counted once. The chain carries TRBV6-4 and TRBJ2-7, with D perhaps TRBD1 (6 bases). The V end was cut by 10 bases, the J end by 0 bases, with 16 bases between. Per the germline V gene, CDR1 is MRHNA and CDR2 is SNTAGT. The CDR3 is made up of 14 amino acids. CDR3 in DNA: TGTGCCACCTCCCCAGGGGCCCACTCCTACGAGCAGTACTTC. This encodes CATSPGAHSYEQYF.

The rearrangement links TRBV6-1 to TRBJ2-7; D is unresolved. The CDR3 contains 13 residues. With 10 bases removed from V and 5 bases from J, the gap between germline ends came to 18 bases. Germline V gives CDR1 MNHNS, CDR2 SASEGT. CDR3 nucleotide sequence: TGTGCCAATAGCCGGGTGAGGTTCGACGAGCAGTACTTC. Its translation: CANSRVRFDEQYF.

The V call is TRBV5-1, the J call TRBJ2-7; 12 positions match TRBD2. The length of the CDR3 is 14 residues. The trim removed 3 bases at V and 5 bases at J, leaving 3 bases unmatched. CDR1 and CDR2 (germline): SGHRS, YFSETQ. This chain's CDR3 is CASSSRLAGDEQYF. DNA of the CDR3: TGCGCCAGCAGCTCCCGACTAGCGGGAGACGAGCAGTACTTC.

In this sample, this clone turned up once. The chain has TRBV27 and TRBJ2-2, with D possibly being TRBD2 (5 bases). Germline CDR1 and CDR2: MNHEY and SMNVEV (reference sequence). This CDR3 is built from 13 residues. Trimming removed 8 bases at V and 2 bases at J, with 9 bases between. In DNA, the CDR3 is TGTGCCAGCTCCGAGGGTAACACCGGGGAGCTGTTTTTT. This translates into CASSEGNTGELFF.

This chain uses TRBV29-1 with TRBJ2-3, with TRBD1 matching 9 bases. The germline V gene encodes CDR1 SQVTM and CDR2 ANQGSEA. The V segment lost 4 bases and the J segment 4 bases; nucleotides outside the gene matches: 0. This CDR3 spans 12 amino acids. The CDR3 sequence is CSVGQGADTQYF. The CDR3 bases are TGCAGCGTTGGACAGGGGGCAGATACGCAGTATTTT.

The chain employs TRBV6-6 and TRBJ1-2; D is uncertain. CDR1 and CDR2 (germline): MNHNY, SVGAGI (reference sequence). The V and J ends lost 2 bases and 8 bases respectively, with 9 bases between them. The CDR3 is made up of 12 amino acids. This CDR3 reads CASSYDAGGYTF. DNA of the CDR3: TGTGCCAGCAGTTACGATGCGGGGGGCTACACCTTC.

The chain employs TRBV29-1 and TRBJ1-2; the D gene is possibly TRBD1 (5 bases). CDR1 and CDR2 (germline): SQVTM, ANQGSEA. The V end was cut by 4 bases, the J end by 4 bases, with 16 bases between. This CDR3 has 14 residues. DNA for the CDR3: TGCAGCGTTGGGGGTGGCCAGGGTATCTATGGCTACACCTTC. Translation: CSVGGGQGIYGYTF.

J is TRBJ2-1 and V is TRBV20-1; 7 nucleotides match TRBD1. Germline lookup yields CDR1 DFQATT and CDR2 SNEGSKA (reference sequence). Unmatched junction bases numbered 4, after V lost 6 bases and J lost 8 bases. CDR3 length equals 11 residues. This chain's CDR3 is CSARQGYEQFF. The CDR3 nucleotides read TGCAGTGCCCGACAGGGCTATGAGCAGTTCTTC.

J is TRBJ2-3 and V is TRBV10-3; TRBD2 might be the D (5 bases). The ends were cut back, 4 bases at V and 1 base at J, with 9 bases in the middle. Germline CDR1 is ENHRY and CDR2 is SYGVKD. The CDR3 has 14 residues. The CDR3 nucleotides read TGTGCCATCAGTGGATTGAGGGGCACAGATACGCAGTATTTT. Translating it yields CAISGLRGTDTQYF.

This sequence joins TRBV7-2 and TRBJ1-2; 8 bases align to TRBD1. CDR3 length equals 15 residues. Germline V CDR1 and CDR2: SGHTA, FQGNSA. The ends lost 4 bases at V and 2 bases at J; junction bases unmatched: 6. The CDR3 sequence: CASSSHGQGNYGYTF. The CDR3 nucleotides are TGTGCCAGCAGCTCCCACGGACAGGGCAACTATGGCTACACCTTC.

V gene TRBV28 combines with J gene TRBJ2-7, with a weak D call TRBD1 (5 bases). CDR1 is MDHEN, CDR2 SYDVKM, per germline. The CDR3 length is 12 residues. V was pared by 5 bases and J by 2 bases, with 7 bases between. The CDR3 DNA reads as TGTGCCAGCAGTGCAGGGACCTACGAGCAGTACTTC. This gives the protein CASSAGTYEQYF.

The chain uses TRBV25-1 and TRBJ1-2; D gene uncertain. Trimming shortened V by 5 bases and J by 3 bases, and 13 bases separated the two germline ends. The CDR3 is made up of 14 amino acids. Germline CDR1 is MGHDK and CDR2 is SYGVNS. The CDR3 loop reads CASSPRGAYYGYTF. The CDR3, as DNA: TGTGCCAGCAGTCCCAGAGGAGCCTACTATGGCTACACCTTC.

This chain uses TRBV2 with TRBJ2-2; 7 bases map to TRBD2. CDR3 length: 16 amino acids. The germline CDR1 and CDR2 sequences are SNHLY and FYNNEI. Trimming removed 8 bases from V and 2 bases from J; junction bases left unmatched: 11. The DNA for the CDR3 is TGTGCCAGCGGCGGAATTCTAGCGGTTAACACCGGGGAGCTGTTTTTT. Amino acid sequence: CASGGILAVNTGELFF.

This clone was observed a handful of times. This CDR3 is CASSIGGGGTSSYEQYF. CDR3 nucleotide sequence: TGTGCCAGTAGTATAGGGGGAGGGGGTACGAGTTCCTACGAGCAGTACTTC. V gene TRBV19 combines with J gene TRBJ2-7, with D possibly TRBD2 on 7 matching bases. The CDR3 runs 17 residues. V shed 1 base and J shed 1 base, with 17 bases lying between them. Germline V CDR1 and CDR2: LNHDA, SQIVND (reference sequence).

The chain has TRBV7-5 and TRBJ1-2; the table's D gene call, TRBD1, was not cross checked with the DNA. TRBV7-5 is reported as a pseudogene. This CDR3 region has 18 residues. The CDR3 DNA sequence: TGTTCCAGAAGCTTAGCGGAGACCGACGACAGTACGTTTGGCGGCTACACCTTC. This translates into CSRSLAETDDSTFGGYTF.

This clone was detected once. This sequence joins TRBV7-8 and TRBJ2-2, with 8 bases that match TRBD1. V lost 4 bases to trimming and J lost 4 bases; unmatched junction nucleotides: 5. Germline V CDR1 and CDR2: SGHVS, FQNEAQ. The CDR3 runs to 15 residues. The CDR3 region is CASSYTGGFTGELFF. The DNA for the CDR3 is TGTGCCAGCAGCTATACAGGGGGGTTCACCGGGGAGCTGTTTTTT.

The CDR3 region is CASSLTGQGWMNTEAFF. CDR3 bases: TGTGCCAGCAGCTTAACGGGACAGGGTTGGATGAACACTGAAGCTTTCTTT. The chain has TRBV7-9 and TRBJ1-1; TRBD1 matches at 9 bases. This CDR3 is 17 amino acids long. Trimming removed 2 bases from V and 0 bases from J; junction bases left unmatched: 7. Per the germline V gene, CDR1 is SEHNR and CDR2 is FQNEAQ (reference sequence). Drawing the rest from reference TRBV7-9 and TRBJ1-1, the complete variable domain is DTGVSQNPRHKITKRGQNVTFRCDPISEHNRLYWYRQTLGQGPEFLTYFQNEAQLEKSRLLSDRFSAERPKGSFSTLEIQRTEQGDSAMYLCASSLTGQGWMNTEAFFGQGTRLTVV.

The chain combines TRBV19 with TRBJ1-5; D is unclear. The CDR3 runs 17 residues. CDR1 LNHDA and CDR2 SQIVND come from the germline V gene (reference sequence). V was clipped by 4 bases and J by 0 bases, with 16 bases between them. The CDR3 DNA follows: TGTGCCAGTAGTACCAGACGGACTTTAGCTAGCAATCAGCCCCAGCATTTT. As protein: CASSTRRTLASNQPQHF.

For the CDR3, the DNA is TGCGCCAGCAGCATTTGGACTAGCGGGAGGGGCAACGAGCAGTACTTC. The encoded protein is CASSIWTSGRGNEQYF. The chain uses TRBV5-1 and TRBJ2-7; 15 positions agree with TRBD2. The V segment lost 4 bases and the J segment 5 bases; nucleotides outside the gene matches: 7. The CDR3 is 16 residues long. In germline, CDR1 is SGHRS, CDR2 YFSETQ.

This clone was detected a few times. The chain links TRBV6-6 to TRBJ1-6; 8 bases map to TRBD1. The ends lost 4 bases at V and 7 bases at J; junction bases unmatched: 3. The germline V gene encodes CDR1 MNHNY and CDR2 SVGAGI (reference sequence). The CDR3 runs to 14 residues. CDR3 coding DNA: TGTGCCAGCAGTTGGGGACAGGCGAATTCACCCCTCCACTTT. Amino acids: CASSWGQANSPLHF.

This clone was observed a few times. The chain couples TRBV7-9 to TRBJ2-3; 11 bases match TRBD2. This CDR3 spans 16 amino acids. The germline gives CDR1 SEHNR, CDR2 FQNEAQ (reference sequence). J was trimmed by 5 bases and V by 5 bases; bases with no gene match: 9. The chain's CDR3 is CASSQGTSGPGDTQYF. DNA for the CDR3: TGTGCCAGCAGCCAAGGGACTAGCGGACCGGGAGATACGCAGTATTTT.

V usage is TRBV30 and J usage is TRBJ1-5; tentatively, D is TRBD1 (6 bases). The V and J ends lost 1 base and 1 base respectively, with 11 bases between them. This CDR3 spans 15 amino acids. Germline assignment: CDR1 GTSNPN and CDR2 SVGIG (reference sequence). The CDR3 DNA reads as TGTGCCTGGAGTGCCGGGACATTGAGCAATCAGCCCCAGCATTTT. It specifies CAWSAGTLSNQPQHF.

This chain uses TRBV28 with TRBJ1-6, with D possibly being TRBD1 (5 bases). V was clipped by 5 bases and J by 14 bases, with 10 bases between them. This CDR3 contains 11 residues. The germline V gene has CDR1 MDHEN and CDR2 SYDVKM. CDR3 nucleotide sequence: TGTGCCAGCAGTCACTACAGGTCCCTCCACTTT. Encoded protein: CASSHYRSLHF.